Following are 11 T cell receptor beta chains from one sample sequenced in a study of blood T cells in healthy people across ages. A second PCR of roughly 7 to 11 cycles used a sample-barcoded 5' primer and a J-beta primer mix. TCRdb redid the calling of the 5' RACE reads with MiXCR, one entry per CDR3 protein. The table includes roughly 1.6 million distinct CDR3 sequences, approximately 32% detected once. The sample consisted of blood. The receptors were sampled from a woman aged 25 to 39 in good health.

The genes are TRBV4-2 and TRBJ1-4, with 10 bases matching TRBD1. V gave up 1 base and J gave up 7 bases; unmatched junction bases: 6. Germline V gene data show CDR1 as LGHNA and CDR2 as YNFKEQ. This CDR3 has 16 residues. The DNA of the CDR3 is TGTGCCAGCAGCCAAGGACAGGGGGCGACGGTTGAAAAACTGTTTTTT. Translation: CASSQGQGATVEKLFF.

This clonotype has only a few counts. The chain uses TRBV2 and TRBJ1-4, with D possibly being TRBD1 (5 bases). Germline CDR1 reads SNHLY; CDR2 reads FYNNEI. CDR3 length: 16 amino acids. Trimming removed 6 bases from V and 0 bases from J, with 14 bases in between. The CDR3 spells CASSPGTFATNEKLFF. CDR3 in DNA: TGTGCCAGCAGCCCCGGGACGTTCGCAACTAATGAAAAACTGTTTTTT.

This clonotype was picked up one time. At one boundary the junction diverges from the germline segment, which might be a read error. The chain combines TRBV27 with TRBJ2-5; the D is unclear. The J call may be mistaken, given a closer DNA end match to TRBJ2-7. This CDR3 spans 15 amino acids. CDR1 is MNHEY and CDR2 is SMNVEV in the germline V gene (reference sequence). As DNA, the CDR3 is TGTGCCGGCAGTCCCTCTCTCGAGGAATCCTACGAGCAGTACTTC. Its translation is CAGSPSLEESYEQYF.

This clonotype turned up a few times. The chain carries TRBV3-1 and TRBJ2-2, with 7 bases lining up with TRBD1. The CDR3 extends over 17 amino acids. Germline CDR1 LGHDT, CDR2 YNNKEL (reference sequence). V dropped 4 bases and J dropped 4; count of bases not matched to a gene: 12. CDR3 residues: CASSPYRGQRVTGELFF. The CDR3 DNA reads TGTGCCAGCAGCCCATACAGGGGACAACGTGTCACCGGGGAGCTGTTTTTT. Together with reference TRBV3-1 and TRBJ2-2, the CDR3 gives the full variable domain: DTAVSQTPKYLVTQMGNDKSIKCEQNLGHDTMYWYKQDSKKFLKIMFSYNNKELIINETVPNRFSPKSPDKAHLNLHINSLELGDSAVYFCASSPYRGQRVTGELFFGEGSRLTVL.

This clonotype was observed a few times. The chain has TRBV6-6 and TRBJ2-7; 9 bases are a match to TRBD2. This CDR3 spans 15 amino acids. Germline values: CDR1 MNHNY, CDR2 SVGAGI (reference sequence). V was pared by 4 bases and J by 3 bases, with 7 bases of the junction left unmatched. The CDR3 nucleotides are TGTGCCAGCAGTTTATGGCGGGGGGGCCGCTACGAGCAGTACTTC. Translation: CASSLWRGGRYEQYF.

The chain recombines TRBV20-1 with TRBJ2-7; the match to TRBD1 covers 8 bases. Germline-derived CDR1 and CDR2 are DFQATT and SNEGSKA (reference sequence). V dropped 4 bases and J dropped 2; count of bases not matched to a gene: 7. The CDR3 totals 14 residues. CDR3 sequence (DNA): TGCAGTGCTACACAGGACAGGGCGACCTACGAGCAGTACTTC. Amino acid sequence: CSATQDRATYEQYF.

The rearrangement uses TRBV27 and TRBJ1-3; 10 positions agree with TRBD1. The germline gives CDR1 MNHEY, CDR2 SMNVEV (reference sequence). V shed 4 bases, J shed 10 bases, and the junction held 13 bases outside the gene matches. This CDR3 comprises 16 residues. The CDR3 DNA follows: TGTGCCAGCAGTTCCAGGGGCCCAGGGGGACAGGGGACCATATATTTT. As protein: CASSSRGPGGQGTIYF.

CDR3 residues: CASGKDGNTEAFF. DNA of the CDR3: TGCGCCAGCGGAAAAGACGGGAACACTGAAGCTTTCTTT. The chain uses TRBV5-1 and TRBJ1-1; no clear D. Between the trimmed V and J ends, which lost 7 bases and 1 base, there was a span of 11 bases. This CDR3 spans 13 amino acids. Germline values: CDR1 SGHRS, CDR2 YFSETQ.

This chain joins TRBV4-1 and TRBJ2-7, with TRBD2 matching 10 bases. The CDR3 totals 16 residues. Trimming removed 1 base from V and 0 bases from J; junction bases left unmatched: 3. Germline loops: CDR1 MGHRA, CDR2 YSYEKL. CDR3: CASSQGLAGLSYEQYF. The CDR3 DNA reads as TGCGCCAGCAGCCAAGGACTAGCGGGCCTCTCCTACGAGCAGTACTTC.

V gene TRBV28 combines with J gene TRBJ2-5; TRBD2 agrees at 12 bases. Germline V gives CDR1 MDHEN, CDR2 SYDVKM. The V and J ends lost 3 bases and 4 bases, in that order; junction bases with no gene match: 9. CDR3 length: 17 amino acids. The CDR3 loop reads CASSFLAGGPPGETQYF. The CDR3 nucleotides read TGTGCCAGCAGTTTCCTAGCGGGAGGGCCCCCAGGAGAGACCCAGTACTTC.

The chain carries TRBV5-1 and TRBJ1-1; 9 bases align to TRBD1. V shed 5 bases and J 3 bases; nucleotides not matched to a gene: 5. Germline CDR1 is SGHRS and CDR2 is YFSETQ. The CDR3 spans 14 residues. CDR3 nucleotides: TGCGCCAGCAGGGCCGGGACAGGGCACACTGAAGCTTTCTTT. Encoded protein: CASRAGTGHTEAFF. Variable domain in full (rest from reference TRBV5-1 and TRBJ1-1): KAGVTQTPRYLIKTRGQQVTLSCSPISGHRSVSWYQQTPGQGLQFLFEYFSETQRNKGNFPGRFSGRQFSNSRSEMNVSTLELGDSALYLCASRAGTGHTEAFFGQGTRLTVV.